This TCR beta chain was recorded in a study of blood T cells in healthy people across ages. General study findings and limits: In older individuals, TCR beta diversity per million T cells was lower, falling roughly linearly with age.

This clonotype was detected many times. Its specificity is not known. With a J-beta primer mix and a sample-barcoded 5' primer, a second PCR ran roughly 7 to 11 cycles. TCRdb re-called the 5' RACE reads with MiXCR, one entry per CDR3 protein. Of under 750,000 distinct CDR3 sequences in the sample, around 48% were seen once. Unmatched junction bases numbered 7, after V lost 4 bases and J lost 4 bases. Germline V gene sequence: CDR1 SEHNR, CDR2 FQNEAQ (reference sequence). The CDR3 is 16 residues long. Peripheral blood from each donor was collected in a volume of 9.5 to 10 milliliters. The V call is TRBV7-9, the J call TRBJ1-2; 12 nucleotides line up with TRBD1. This clonotype was obtained from a man older than 75 in good health. Source material: blood. In DNA form, the CDR3 reads TGTGCCAGCAGCTCATCCGGGACAGGGGGCGTCTATGGCTACACCTTC. Its protein product is CASSSSGTGGVYGYTF.